Sequencing of this TCR beta chain was carried out in a study of cytomegalovirus exposure and HLA in healthy donors. Findings and limits, study-wide: In a later analysis, HLA-associated beta chains showed higher expansion and lower generation probabilities than comparable chains. Reports state that TCR beta sequences accurately predicted most subjects' HLA-A and HLA-B alleles. There were several of the most significant clusters that appeared linked to common viral pathogens in a later analysis. For most TCR beta V segments, an earlier analysis put the productive rate at about 87% or about 30% of the time.

Comments on this clone: Its antigen is as yet unknown.

J lost 2 bases, V lost 8 bases, and 10 bases had no gene match. From germline, CDR1 is LNHNV and CDR2 YYDKDF (reference sequence). The CDR3 runs 15 residues. The primer mix had 60 Vbeta and 13 Jbeta primers. Some clones are missing from TCRdb's copy, which holds only in-frame ones; the method was immunoSEQ multiplex PCR. The sample carries about 83,000 clones, 65% to 80% recorded once. Sequencing was carried out using PBMCs. The TCR sequence derives from a man aged 55-75 years in good health and CMV-seronegative. The chain joins TRBV15 to TRBJ2-3; 7 bases are shared with TRBD2. CDR3 region: CATSPRLAVTDTQYF. In DNA, the CDR3 is TGTGCCACCTCACCCCGGCTAGCGGTCACAGATACGCAGTATTTT.